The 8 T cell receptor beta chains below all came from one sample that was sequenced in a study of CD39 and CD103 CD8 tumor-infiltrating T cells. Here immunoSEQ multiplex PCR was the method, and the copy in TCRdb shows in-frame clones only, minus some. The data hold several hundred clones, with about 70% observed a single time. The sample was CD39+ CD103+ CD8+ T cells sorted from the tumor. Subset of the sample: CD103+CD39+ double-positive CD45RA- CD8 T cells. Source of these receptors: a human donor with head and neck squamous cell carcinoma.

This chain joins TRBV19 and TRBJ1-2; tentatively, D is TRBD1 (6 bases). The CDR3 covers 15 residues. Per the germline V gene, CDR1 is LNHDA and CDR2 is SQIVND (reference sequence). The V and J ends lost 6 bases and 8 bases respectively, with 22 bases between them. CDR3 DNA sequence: TGTGCCAGTAGCCCGATCTTGGGGGCCCCGGCGGGCTACACCTTC. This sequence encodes CASSPILGAPAGYTF.

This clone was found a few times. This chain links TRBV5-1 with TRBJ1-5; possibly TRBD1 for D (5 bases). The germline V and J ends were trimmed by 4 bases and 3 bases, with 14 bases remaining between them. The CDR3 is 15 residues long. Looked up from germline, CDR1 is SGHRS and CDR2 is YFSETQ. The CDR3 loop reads CASSPGTGANQPQHF. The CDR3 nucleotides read TGCGCCAGCAGCCCGGGTACAGGAGCCAATCAGCCCCAGCATTTT.

The CDR3 protein is CASSCNSQGGVGEAFF. The DNA of the CDR3 is TGTGCCAGCAGTTGTAACTCCCAGGGAGGAGTGGGTGAAGCTTTCTTT. The rearrangement uses TRBV6-6 and TRBJ1-1; tentative D call: TRBD1 (5 bases). Germline loops: CDR1 MNHNY, CDR2 SVGAGI (reference sequence). Trimming took off 4 bases at V and 7 bases at J, with 22 bases between the two ends. The CDR3 consists of 16 residues.

The CDR3 DNA sequence: TGTGCCAGCAGCTTAACGGGCCCTAGCGGGGGGAATTACAATGAGCAGTTCTTC. Protein sequence: CASSLTGPSGGNYNEQFF. This chain connects TRBV7-3 to TRBJ2-1, with 11 bases matching TRBD2. Germline V gene data show CDR1 as SGHTA and CDR2 as FQGTGA. V lost 0 bases, J lost 4 bases, and 8 bases stayed unmatched. The CDR3 is 18 residues long.

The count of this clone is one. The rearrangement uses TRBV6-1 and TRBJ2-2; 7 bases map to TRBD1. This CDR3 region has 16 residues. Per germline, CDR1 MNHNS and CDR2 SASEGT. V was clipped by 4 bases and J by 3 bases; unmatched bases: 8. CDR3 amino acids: CASSALGGADTGELFF. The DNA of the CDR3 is TGTGCCAGCAGTGCTCTAGGGGGCGCCGACACCGGGGAGCTGTTTTTT.

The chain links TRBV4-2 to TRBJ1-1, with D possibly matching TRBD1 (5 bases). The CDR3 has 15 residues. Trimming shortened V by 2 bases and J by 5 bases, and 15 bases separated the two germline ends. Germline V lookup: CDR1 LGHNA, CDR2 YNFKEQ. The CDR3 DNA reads TGTGCCAGCAGCCAATTTGGGGGGGGGTATACTGAAGCTTTCTTT. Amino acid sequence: CASSQFGGGYTEAFF.

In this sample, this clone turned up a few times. The CDR3 nucleotides read TGCGCCAGCAGCCTAACGACAGGGGAGTTAGTCTATGGCTACACCTTC. Amino acids: CASSLTTGELVYGYTF. The V and J genes are TRBV4-1 and TRBJ1-2; 8 bases align to TRBD1. Losses at the gene ends were 4 bases for V and 4 bases for J; bases not matched to a gene: 11. The CDR3 sequence is 16 residues long. In germline, CDR1 is MGHRA, CDR2 YSYEKL.

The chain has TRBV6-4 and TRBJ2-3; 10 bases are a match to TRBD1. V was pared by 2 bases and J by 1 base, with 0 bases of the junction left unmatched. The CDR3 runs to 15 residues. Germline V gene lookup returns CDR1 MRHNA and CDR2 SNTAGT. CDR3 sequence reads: CASSDGTGGTDTQYF. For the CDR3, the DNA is TGTGCCAGCAGTGACGGGACAGGGGGCACAGATACGCAGTATTTT.